The 3 T cell receptor beta chains listed next were all sequenced from one sample in a study of cytomegalovirus exposure and HLA in healthy donors. Produced via immunoSEQ multiplex PCR; TCRdb's table is partial and in-frame only. In the table there are around 160,000 clones, under 95% of which are singletons. What was sequenced was PBMCs. These receptors were taken from a woman under 30 in good health and CMV-seropositive.

This clone showed up just once. The V gene is TRBV27, the J gene TRBJ2-3; D remains unclear. The CDR3 is made up of 15 amino acids. Germline V gene lookup returns CDR1 MNHEY and CDR2 SMNVEV (reference sequence). V dropped 2 bases and J dropped 9 bases, with 18 bases sitting between them. Written as DNA, the CDR3 is TGTGCCAGCAGTTTAAGTAGCTTGAAGGTCGGGACGCAGTATTTT. As protein: CASSLSSLKVGTQYF.

The rearrangement uses TRBV2 and TRBJ2-1; TRBD1 aligns across 9 bases. Germline-derived CDR1 and CDR2 are SNHLY and FYNNEI. After removal of 2 bases from V and 10 bases from J, the junction contained 9 bases not matched to a gene. The CDR3 covers 15 residues. CDR3 protein: CASSEQDRGRSEQFF. The CDR3 DNA reads TGTGCCAGCAGTGAACAGGACAGGGGTAGGTCGGAGCAGTTCTTC.

In its sample, this clone was seen once. This chain uses TRBV18 with TRBJ2-7; 9 nucleotides line up with TRBD1. Germline V gene sequence: CDR1 KGHSH, CDR2 LQKENI. The CDR3 sequence is 15 residues long. J gave up 3 bases and V 1 base, and 4 bases lay outside the gene matches. This CDR3 is CASSPQGQGGYEQYF. The CDR3 DNA reads TGTGCCAGCTCACCACAGGGACAGGGTGGCTACGAGCAGTACTTC. The full variable domain, rest sourced from reference TRBV18 and TRBJ2-7, is NAGVMQNPRHLVRRRGQEARLRCSPMKGHSHVYWYRQLPEEGLKFMVYLQKENIIDESGMPKERFSAEFPKEGPSILRIQQVVRGDSAAYFCASSPQGQGGYEQYFGPGTRLTVT.